The rows below give T cell receptor beta chains drawn from one sample of a study of T cell changes during pregnancy in multiple sclerosis. Profiling relied on immunoSEQ multiplex PCR, and the TCRdb table lists in-frame clones only, not all of them. This table has about 92,000 clones, 90% to 95% appearing once. The specimen was peripheral blood, collected in the third trimester of pregnancy. These receptors were collected from a female donor with multiple sclerosis, enrolled in a pregnancy study. The CDR3 runs from the conserved cysteine through the conserved F or W. D genes are given only for firm matches. Not every row has a clone size; where given, it reads once, few, many or a size class.

clone size	V gene	D gene	J gene	CDR3 DNA	CDR3 protein
-	TRBV7-8	TRBD1	TRBJ2-7	TGTGCCAGCAGCTTTCAGGACAGGGCATCTGAGCAGTACTTC	CASSFQDRASEQYF
once	TRBV4-1	-	TRBJ1-5	TGCGCCAGCAGCCCCGACATCACCCTCAATCAGCCCCAGCATTTT	CASSPDITLNQPQHF
-	TRBV4-2	-	TRBJ2-1	TGTGCCAGCAGCCTCGACCTTACAGGGAATGAGCAGTTCTTC	CASSLDLTGNEQFF
-	TRBV2	-	TRBJ1-2	TGTGCCAGCAGTAGGGGCGCGGAGACGAAAGGCTACACCTTC	CASSRGAETKGYTF
-	TRBV5-1	-	TRBJ2-7	TGCGCCAGCAGCTTGGTCGCGCGGGACCCCTACGAGCAGTACTTC	CASSLVARDPYEQYF
-	TRBV4-2	TRBD2	TRBJ2-3	TGTGCCAGCAGCCCCCCGGGACTAGCGGGAGGGCCTGAGATTACAGATACGCAGTATTTT	CASSPPGLAGGPEITDTQYF
-	TRBV19	-	TRBJ1-5	TGTGCCAGTAGTATTGGGCAGGGTTGGAATCAGCCCCAGCATTTT	CASSIGQGWNQPQHF
-	TRBV28	-	TRBJ2-7	TGTGCCAGCAGTACCTCTAGAGGCGAGCAGTACTTC	CASSTSRGEQYF
-	TRBV5-8	-	TRBJ1-2	TGTGCCAGCAGCTTGATCCGACAGTCCGGCTACACCTTC	CASSLIRQSGYTF
-	TRBV5-6	-	TRBJ2-1	TGTGCCAGCAGCTTTACAGATGAGCAGTTCTTC	CASSFTDEQFF
once	TRBV13	TRBD2	TRBJ2-2	TGTGCCAGCAGCTCCCCCCCGGGACTAGGGAACACCGGGGAGCTGTTTTTT	CASSSPPGLGNTGELFF
-	TRBV11-2	-	TRBJ1-2	TGTGCCAGCAGCTCACCTGCCGGACGGGGATCCTATGGCTACACCTTC	CASSSPAGRGSYGYTF
-	TRBV5-1	TRBD2	TRBJ2-1	TGCGCCAGCAGCTTGGGGCTAGCGGGAGGGGGAGAGCAGTTCTTC	CASSLGLAGGGEQFF
-	TRBV4-1	TRBD1	TRBJ1-2	TGCGCCAGCAGCCAACAGGGGGCAGATGGCTACACCTTC	CASSQQGADGYTF
-	TRBV6-6	TRBD1	TRBJ2-7	TGTGCCAGCAGTCCGACAGGGGTCTCCTACGAGCAGTACTTC	CASSPTGVSYEQYF
-	TRBV29-1	TRBD1	TRBJ1-1	TGCAGCGTTGAGTTAGGGGGCTCAGGCACTGAAGCTTTCTTT	CSVELGGSGTEAFF
once	TRBV25-1	TRBD2	TRBJ2-1	TGTGCCAGCAGTGAGGCTAGCGGATACAATGAGCAGTTCTTC	CASSEASGYNEQFF
once	TRBV19	-	TRBJ1-1	TGTGCCAGTAGTGTACTCGGGGGAGGCACTGAAGCTTTCTTT	CASSVLGGGTEAFF
-	TRBV27	TRBD2	TRBJ2-2	TGTGCCAGCATGCAACTCGGACTAGCGGGGGGCACCGGGGAGCTGTTTTTT	CASMQLGLAGGTGELFF
-	TRBV28	TRBD2	TRBJ2-2	TGTGCCAGCAGTCCCGTGGAGCCTAGCGGGAGGGGCACCGGGGAGCTGTTTTTT	CASSPVEPSGRGTGELFF
once	TRBV6-1	-	TRBJ2-2	TGTGCCAGCAGTGAACTGGGAACGCTGGGGCGAGAGCTGTTTTTT	CASSELGTLGRELFF
-	TRBV5-1	TRBD2	TRBJ2-5	TGCGCCAGCAGCTTGGTACTCGGGAGGCAAGAGACCCAGTACTTC	CASSLVLGRQETQYF